Detailed here is one T cell receptor (beta chain). The method was immunoSEQ multiplex PCR; TCRdb's version includes in-frame clones alone and lacks a portion of them. This table holds about 140,000 clones, 92% found once. These data originate in a study of T cell responses to AZD1222 COVID-19 vaccine. Germline V gene data show CDR1 as LNHDA and CDR2 as SQIVND (reference sequence). V was shortened by 2 bases and J by 3 bases, with 11 bases between the two germline ends. The CDR3 runs to 16 residues. The source material was peripheral blood, sampled 28 days after the second AZD1222 dose. The V call is TRBV19, the J call TRBJ1-6; D is ambiguous. The origin of this receptor is an adult who received the AZD1222 COVID-19 vaccine. The CDR3, as DNA: TGTGCCAGTAGTATAAGGACGGAATTCTATAATTCACCCCTCCACTTT. This codes for CASSIRTEFYNSPLHF.